A single sample is the source of the 21 T cell receptor beta chains below, sequenced in a study of tissue T cells after allogeneic stem cell transplantation. Profiled with immunoSEQ multiplex PCR; TCRdb holds only in-frame clones, not every one. Here the sample spans over 5,500 clones, around 48% being singletons. Documented time point: mouse harvest day 14 after allogeneic transplant. Mouse grafts combined 10^7 T-cell-depleted bone marrow cells with 10^6 splenic CD5+ T cells. Sequenced: gut tissue. The receptor set was obtained from a female BALB/c mouse given C57BL/6 T cells with graft-versus-host disease after an allogeneic hematopoietic cell transplant.

This clone was picked up a small number of times. Mouse gene names and germline throughout. Read sequence stops 1 residue before the CDR3 end, and the germline J gene provides the missing end. This rearrangement joins TRBV26 to TRBJ2-7; TRBD1 is a possible D gene (5 bases). The ends were cut back, 0 bases at V and 5 bases at J, with 5 bases in the middle. This CDR3 region has 12 residues. From germline, CDR1 is KGHPV and CDR2 FQNQEV (reference sequence). The sequenced part of the CDR3 DNA is TGTGCCAGCAGTCTGTCCAGGGATGAACAGTAC. Translating it yields CASSLSRDEQY. The entire CDR3 reads CASSLSRDEQYF.

Worth noting for this clone: Each gene name is a mouse one. Sequencing ends 1 residue short of the CDR3 end; the germline J gene provides the rest. The chain links TRBV26 to TRBJ1-1; 7 nucleotides line up with TRBD1. Germline V CDR1 and CDR2: KGHPV, FQNQEV (reference sequence). With V trimmed by 5 bases and J by 2 bases, 2 bases remained unmatched. The CDR3 is 13 residues long. The CDR3 bases that were read are TGTGCCAGCAGTTGGGACAGTAACACAGAAGTCTTC. As protein: CASSWDSNTEVF. The CDR3, in full, reads CASSWDSNTEVFF. The whole variable domain, remainder taken from reference TRBV26 and TRBJ1-1, is NSKVIQTPRYLVKGQGQKAKMRCIPEKGHPVVFWYQQNKNNEFKFLINFQNQEVLQQIDMTEKRFSAECPSNSPCSLEIQSSEAGDSALYLCASSWDSNTEVFFGKGTRLTVV.

This clone is large. Gene names follow the mouse nomenclature. Sequencing ends 1 residue short of the CDR3 end; the germline J gene provides the rest. The chain carries TRBV1 and TRBJ2-3; D is ambiguous. Deletions cut 0 bases from V and 2 bases from J, with 3 bases between. CDR1 and CDR2 from the germline V gene are NSQYPW and LRSPGD (reference sequence). The CDR3 covers 13 residues. CDR3 DNA (partial): TGCACCTGCAGTGCAGACAATGCAGAAACGCTGTAT. This encodes CTCSADNAETLY. The full CDR3 protein reads CTCSADNAETLYF.

The table lists this clone with a count of one. The gene names here belong to mouse. The read ends 1 residue early relative to the CDR3; the germline J gene fills the gap. The chain employs TRBV15 and TRBJ1-3; D not certain. This CDR3 spans 12 amino acids. The ends were cut back, 6 bases at V and 4 bases at J, with 7 bases in the middle. Germline-derived CDR1 and CDR2 are SGHND and FRSKSL. The DNA read from the CDR3 is TGTGCCAGCAGCCCTCAGGGAAATACGCTCTAT. It yields the protein CASSPQGNTLY. The whole CDR3 protein reads CASSPQGNTLYF.

A note on this clone: The gene names given are mouse names. The read halts 1 residue ahead of the CDR3 end, with the missing end drawn from the germline J gene. The genes are TRBV1 and TRBJ2-7, with unresolved D. Trimming took 1 base from V and 7 from J, leaving 8 bases between them. This CDR3 spans 12 amino acids. Germline V gene sequence: CDR1 NSQYPW, CDR2 LRSPGD (reference sequence). The CDR3 sequence is CTCSAGGGEQYF. CDR3 DNA, as far as it was read: TGCACCTGCAGTGCAGGGGGTGGGGAACAGTAC.

This clone was counted between two and nine times. These gene names are mouse names. The CDR3 end is not reached by the read, which stops 1 residue before it; the germline J gene fills it in. The V call is TRBV24, the J call TRBJ2-4; D is perhaps TRBD1 or TRBD2 (5 bases each). V lost 0 bases, J lost 4 bases, and 8 bases lay in between. CDR3 length: 14 amino acids. CDR1 and CDR2 from the germline V gene are KGHTA and FRNEEI. The part of the CDR3 DNA that was read is TGTGCCAGCAGTCTGTATCGGGGGAAAAACACCTTGTAC. Encoded protein: CASSLYRGKNTLY. The whole CDR3 region reads CASSLYRGKNTLYF.

By proportion, this clone is medium-sized (0.01 to 0.1%). The gene symbols are mouse symbols. The CDR3 end falls 1 residue outside the read, so it is completed with the germline J gene. V gene TRBV15 combines with J gene TRBJ2-7, with 10 positions matching TRBD1. The CDR3 is 14 residues long. Germline CDR1 SGHND, CDR2 FRSKSL. The ends lost 1 base at V and 6 bases at J; junction bases unmatched: 3. The CDR3 DNA, read in part, is TGTGCCAGCAGTTTAGTGGACAGGGGGTTTGAACAGTAC. This gives the protein CASSLVDRGFEQY. The entire CDR3 reads CASSLVDRGFEQYF.

Remarks on this clone: Germline is not matched at one junction end, which may reflect a read error. The gene names given are mouse names. With the read ending 1 residue before the CDR3 end, the germline J gene is used to fill in that end. This sequence joins TRBV13-3 and TRBJ2-3, with D uncertain. The CDR3 is made up of 12 amino acids. Germline CDR1 reads NNHDY; CDR2 reads SYVADS. The sequenced part of the CDR3 DNA is TGCGACTCTGGATCTAGTGCAGAAACGCTGTAT. Translating it yields CDSGSSAETLY. The CDR3 in its entirety is CDSGSSAETLYF.

Remarks on this clone: The genes are named according to mouse. The CDR3 end is not reached by the read, which stops 1 residue before it; the germline J gene fills it in. This sequence joins TRBV15 and TRBJ1-3; 9 positions match TRBD1. Germline CDR1 is SGHND and CDR2 is FRSKSL. V dropped 6 bases and J dropped 1; count of bases not matched to a gene: 4. The CDR3 has 15 residues. The CDR3 DNA, read in part, is TGTGCCAGCAGCAACAGGGGGCTGTCTGGAAATACGCTCTAT. It is translated as CASSNRGLSGNTLY. The CDR3 in full is CASSNRGLSGNTLYF.

This clone is categorized as large. The gene names given are mouse names. Partial CDR3 DNA: TGCACCTGCAGTGCAGACTGGGGGGGCTATGCTGAGCAGTTC. This encodes CTCSADWGGYAEQF. The complete CDR3 sequence is CTCSADWGGYAEQFF. This chain connects TRBV1 to TRBJ2-1, with TRBD2 identical over 9 bases. The read ends 1 residue early relative to the CDR3; the germline J gene fills the gap. Looked up from germline, CDR1 is NSQYPW and CDR2 is LRSPGD (reference sequence). The CDR3 has 15 residues. Trimming took 0 bases from V and 3 from J; bases not matched to a gene: 0.

About this clone itself: Mouse gene names and germline throughout. From the germline J gene comes the end of the CDR3, since the read stops 1 residue before it. The chain links TRBV1 to TRBJ1-1; 7 nucleotides align to TRBD1. This CDR3 is 14 amino acids long. Losses at the gene ends were 4 bases for V and 3 bases for J; bases not matched to a gene: 5. Germline V gene lookup returns CDR1 NSQYPW and CDR2 LRSPGD (reference sequence). The CDR3 spells CTCSGGQRDTEVFF. The sequenced CDR3 bases are TGCACCTGCAGTGGGGGACAGAGGGACACAGAAGTCTTC.

With respect to this clone: The gene names here belong to mouse. The read finishes 1 residue shy of the CDR3 end, and the germline J gene is used to complete it. The chain combines TRBV26 with TRBJ2-5, with D possibly matching TRBD1 (7 bases). Germline loops: CDR1 KGHPV, CDR2 FQNQEV (reference sequence). With 4 bases removed from V and 5 bases from J, the gap between germline ends came to 13 bases. The CDR3 extends over 14 amino acids. The CDR3 loop is CASSRRGRGDTQYF. Incomplete CDR3 DNA: TGTGCCAGCAGTCGTAGGGGGCGCGGAGACACCCAGTAC.

About this clone: Any gene name here is a mouse gene name. The read falls 1 residue short of the CDR3 end, and the missing part is taken from the germline J gene. The chain uses TRBV26 and TRBJ2-1; D unresolved. The CDR3 runs to 12 residues. CDR1 is KGHPV, CDR2 FQNQEV, per germline (reference sequence). Trimming shortened V by 3 bases and J by 7 bases, and 7 bases separated the two germline ends. Incomplete CDR3 DNA: TGTGCCAGCAGTCTCGGGAGGGCTGAGCAGTTC. It yields the protein CASSLGRAEQF. The CDR3 in its entirety is CASSLGRAEQFF.

Remarks on this clone: The gene names here belong to mouse. Read coverage stops 1 residue before the CDR3 terminus; the germline J gene supplies the remainder. The chain is built from TRBV26 and TRBJ2-7, with 7 bases lining up with TRBD2. Germline V gives CDR1 KGHPV, CDR2 FQNQEV (reference sequence). The V gene end was trimmed by 4 bases and the J gene end by 6 bases; junction bases not matched to a gene: 3. This CDR3 is 12 amino acids long. Here the CDR3 reads CASSPGGGEQYF. CDR3 bases read: TGTGCCAGCAGTCCCGGGGGGGGTGAACAGTAC.

This clone was counted a few times. Gene names are the mouse ones. The CDR3 loop reads CASSLKPGSYEQYF. The sequenced part of the CDR3 DNA is TGTGCCAGCAGCTTAAAGCCGGGCTCCTATGAACAGTAC. The chain uses TRBV3 and TRBJ2-7; D not certain. The read ends 1 residue shy of where the CDR3 ends; the end is completed using the germline J gene. Germline V gene lookup returns CDR1 SNHLY and CDR2 FYNGKV (reference sequence). With 2 bases removed from V and 0 bases from J, the gap between germline ends came to 8 bases. The CDR3 sequence is 14 residues long.

The sample holds one count of this clone. Mouse names are used for the genes. The read falls 1 residue short of the CDR3 end, and the missing part is taken from the germline J gene. The V gene is TRBV23, the J gene TRBJ2-4; the table names TRBD1, a call not compared with the DNA. Germline V gives CDR1 KGHTA, CDR2 FQNQQP. This CDR3 region has 13 residues. The CDR3 protein is CSSSQVGENTLYF. The part of the CDR3 DNA that was read is TGCTCCAGCAGTCAAGTAGGGGAAAACACCTTGTAC.

This clone came up a few times. Gene names and germline refer to mouse. The missing CDR3 end, 1 residue past where the read stops, is filled in from the germline J gene. The rearrangement joins TRBV26 to TRBJ2-1, with 11 bases that match TRBD2. The CDR3 runs 14 residues. J lost 7 bases, V lost 4 bases, and 3 bases had no gene match. The germline V gene encodes CDR1 KGHPV and CDR2 FQNQEV (reference sequence). CDR3 loop: CASSRDWGRAEQFF. CDR3 DNA (partial): TGTGCCAGCAGTCGGGACTGGGGGAGGGCTGAGCAGTTC.

This clone qualifies as medium-sized (0.01 to 0.1%). Mouse names are used for the genes. The sequenced fragment ends 1 residue before the CDR3 boundary, so the rest is inferred from the germline J gene. The chain carries TRBV13-2 and TRBJ2-7; D unclear. This CDR3 contains 10 residues. Germline V gene sequence: CDR1 NNHNN, CDR2 SYGAGS (reference sequence). V was pared by 0 bases and J by 5 bases, with 0 bases between. CDR3 loop: CASGDDEQYF. The covered CDR3 bases are TGTGCCAGCGGTGATGATGAACAGTAC.

This clone was counted only a few times. Gene names and germline refer to mouse. Coverage ceases 1 residue before the CDR3 finishes, and the germline J gene fills in the end. The chain recombines TRBV12-2 with TRBJ1-2, with 9 bases that match TRBD1. Germline-derived CDR1 and CDR2 are SGHLS and HYDKME. J gave up 2 bases and V 2 bases, and 5 bases lay outside the gene matches. The CDR3 runs to 15 residues. The DNA read from the CDR3 is TGTGCCAGCTCTCCACACAGGGGGCGCAACTCCGACTACACC. It encodes CASSPHRGRNSDYT. In full, the CDR3 is CASSPHRGRNSDYTF.

By sample fraction, this clone is medium-sized (0.01 to 0.1%). Germline and genes: mouse. The CDR3 end lies 1 residue beyond the end of the read and is filled in from the germline J gene. V and J are TRBV13-2 and TRBJ2-7; 7 nucleotides line up with TRBD2. This CDR3 is built from 14 residues. With V trimmed by 2 bases and J by 0 bases, 2 bases remained unmatched. Looked up from germline, CDR1 is NNHNN and CDR2 is SYGAGS (reference sequence). CDR3 residues: CASGEGGVSYEQYF. CDR3 DNA, as far as it was read: TGTGCCAGCGGTGAGGGGGGGGTCTCCTATGAACAGTAC.

Of note for this clone: Mouse names are used for the genes. The CDR3 goes on 1 residue after the read ends, and that part is filled in from the germline J gene. The J gene is TRBJ1-2, the V gene TRBV31; TRBD1 aligns across 8 bases. This CDR3 region has 14 residues. Germline V gene lookup returns CDR1 GKSSPN and CDR2 SITVG. Trimming at V came to 3 bases and at J to 4 bases, leaving 7 bases not matched to a gene. Incomplete CDR3 DNA: TGTGCCTGGAGCCTCGACAGGGGCGGCTCCGACTACACC. This translates into CAWSLDRGGSDYT. The whole CDR3 sequence reads CAWSLDRGGSDYTF.